This TCR beta chain was obtained from a study of cytomegalovirus exposure and HLA in healthy donors. Study results and caveats: Later analysis revealed greater clonal expansion in HLA-associated TCR beta chains than in equally common others. For cytomegalovirus status, the classifier reportedly gave diagnoses with high specificity and sensitivity.

This CDR3 has 13 amino acids. V was pared by 3 bases and J by 5 bases, with 11 bases between. Germline values: CDR1 LNHDA, CDR2 SQIVND (reference sequence). The primer mix had 60 Vbeta and 13 Jbeta primers. TCRdb's copy holds only in-frame clones and misses some; the assay was immunoSEQ multiplex PCR. The sample has around 180,000 clones; about four fifths are singletons. Samples came from healthy bone marrow donors. This clone was counted once. Its antigen is unknown. The sequence was obtained from a man aged 18-30 years in good health and CMV-seronegative. J is TRBJ2-7 and V is TRBV19; possible D gene TRBD2, 6 bases. Material for sequencing was PBMCs. CDR3 sequence reads: CASSMVGGNEQYF. The CDR3 DNA is TGTGCCAGTAGTATGGTGGGGGGAAACGAGCAGTACTTC.